This T cell receptor beta chain comes out of a study of shared clonotypes between healthy human individuals. General observations from the study: Sharing across four donors was highest in naive CD4 (roughly 5%) and lowest in memory CD8 (roughly 0.4%).

Only in-frame clones appear in the TCRdb table, and some are missing; sequencing was by immunoSEQ multiplex PCR. The repertoire holds roughly 500,000 clones, with roughly 95% as singletons. The length of the CDR3 is 13 residues. Germline CDR1 MDHEN, CDR2 SYDVKM. J was trimmed by 6 bases and V by 7 bases; bases with no gene match: 7. As concerns this clone: Its antigen is currently unknown. Other DNA variants within this sample encode the same CDR3.

Donors were Caucasian adults residing in Nashville, Tennessee, USA. Negatively enriched CD4+ T cells were divided by CD45RA into naive and memory. This rearrangement joins TRBV28 to TRBJ2-7; TRBD1 agrees at 9 bases. Sequences were obtained from naive CD4+ T cells sorted from blood. As for subset: CD45RA+ positively selected. This TCR derives from a woman aged 25-40 years in good health. The chain's CDR3 is CASTSGQGGEQYF. CDR3 coding DNA: TGTGCCAGCACCTCGGGACAGGGCGGCGAGCAGTACTTC.